The source of this T cell receptor (beta chain) is a study of shared clonotypes between healthy human individuals. The V end lost 2 bases, the J end lost 1 base, and 19 bases lay between the germline ends. This CDR3 comprises 18 residues. Germline V gives CDR1 SGHRS, CDR2 YFSETQ. Assay used: immunoSEQ multiplex PCR; TCRdb lists only in-frame clones, some missing. This sample has fewer than 700,000 clones, with around 78% found just once. Sequences were obtained from PBMCs. The V gene is TRBV5-1, the J gene TRBJ2-1; a weak D match, TRBD1 (6 bases). The receptor's source is a woman aged 40 to 50 in good health. Some clones in this sample may be carry-over from other donors' samples. CDR3 bases: TGCGCCAGCAGCTTTGGAAGGGACAATCTGAGGTCCTACAATGAGCAGTTCTTC. It translates to CASSFGRDNLRSYNEQFF.